This T cell receptor (beta chain) was identified in a study of control samples from healthy donors and cancer patients. The V gene lost 3 bases and the J gene lost 7 bases, with 15 bases spanning the gap. Germline V gives CDR1 SEHNR, CDR2 FQNEAQ (reference sequence). CDR3 length equals 15 residues. The repertoire was sequenced with immunoSEQ multiplex PCR; TCRdb's copy has only in-frame clones and lacks some. The sample has 150,000 to 200,000 clones. The sequenced sample consisted of blood. The origin of this receptor is a woman in her twenties or thirties in good health. This chain joins TRBV7-9 and TRBJ2-2, with D maybe TRBD1 (6 bases). As DNA, the CDR3 is TGTGCCAGCAGCTTCCTCAACAGGGTTGGCGGGGAGCTGTTTTTT. As protein: CASSFLNRVGGELFF.